The 17 T cell receptor beta chains below all came from one sample that was sequenced in a study of molecular identifiers for immune sequencing clone quantification. From the PCR reads, TCRdb called clonotypes with MiXCR, one entry per CDR3 protein. The sample shows 300,000 to 400,000 distinct CDR3 sequences, over 20% of them seen only once. The sample consisted of naive CD8+ T cells from blood, with Jurkat cell RNA spiked in. Subset indicated: FACS-sorted CD8+CD4-CCR7+CD45RA+ naive T cells. The origin of the receptors is a human donor in good health. Some libraries in this study had Jurkat cell RNA spiked in.

This clonotype was counted at least ten times. The chain links TRBV6-1 to TRBJ2-7; TRBD2 matches 8 bases. The CDR3 is made up of 14 amino acids. The germline V gene has CDR1 MNHNS and CDR2 SASEGT. Unmatched junction bases numbered 3, after V lost 1 base and J lost 4 bases. The CDR3 bases are TGTGCCAGCAGTGAAGGGCTAGCGGGTTACGAGCAGTACTTC. It codes for CASSEGLAGYEQYF.

Points on this clonotype: Being one base from a much bigger clone, this may be a read error. The conserved phenylalanine or tryptophan normally closing the CDR3 is absent here, so this likely arose from a read error. This rearrangement joins TRBV29-1 to TRBJ2-7; unclear D gene. Trimming took off 4 bases at V and 7 bases at J, with 11 bases between the two ends. There are 11 residues in the CDR3. The germline CDR1 and CDR2 sequences are SQVTM and ANQGSEA. As DNA, the CDR3 is TGCAGCGTTGGGGTGGGTCGGGAGCAGTACTCC. Protein product: CSVGVGREQYS.

V usage is TRBV15 and J usage is TRBJ2-3; TRBD2 matches 8 bases. V was clipped by 1 base and J by 4 bases; unmatched bases: 1. The CDR3 has 14 amino acids. Per germline, CDR1 LNHNV and CDR2 YYDKDF (reference sequence). The CDR3 region has the DNA TGTGCCACCAGCAGAGCGGGAGGGTCAGATACGCAGTATTTT. The encoded protein is CATSRAGGSDTQYF.

Comment on this clonotype: A clone one base away is much larger, so this may be a read error. This likely comes from a read error, as the CDR3 has no conserved phenylalanine or tryptophan at its end. V is TRBV10-2 and J is TRBJ1-4; 8 positions agree with TRBD1. This CDR3 region has 17 residues. Germline assignment: CDR1 WSHSY and CDR2 SAAADI. J was trimmed by 3 bases and V by 4 bases; bases with no gene match: 10. CDR3 in amino acids: CASSGSPRTGPNEKLFY. In DNA form, the CDR3 reads TGCGCCAGCAGTGGGAGTCCACGGACAGGGCCTAATGAAAAACTGTTTTAT.

The chain carries TRBV21-1 and TRBJ2-4; the table's D call, TRBD1, was not checked against the DNA. TRBV21-1 is tagged as a pseudogene. The CDR3 sequence is 19 residues long. CDR3 sequence: CASSGTFPPHPLAKNIQYF. The CDR3 nucleotides are TGTGCCAGCAGCGGGACTTTCCCGCCCCATCCTCTAGCCAAAAACATTCAGTACTTC.

This clonotype was seen ten or more times. The chain recombines TRBV19 with TRBJ2-3; TRBD2 aligns across 7 bases. The CDR3 consists of 13 residues. Germline V CDR1 and CDR2: LNHDA, SQIVND (reference sequence). Germline trimming cut 7 bases from V and 6 bases from J; bases unmatched to any gene: 7. The CDR3 nucleotides are TGTGCCAGTACCCCGGGGACTACCGATACGCAGTATTTT. The encoded protein is CASTPGTTDTQYF.

Comments on this clonotype: A much larger clonotype is one base distant, so this may be a read error. Likely a read error: the CDR3 ends without its conserved phenylalanine or tryptophan. This chain connects TRBV7-6 to TRBJ2-5; D gene unclear. Between the trimmed V and J ends, which lost 1 base and 2 bases, there was a span of 11 bases. Per germline, CDR1 SGHVS and CDR2 FNYEAQ. The CDR3 spans 15 residues. The CDR3 bases are TGTGCCAGCAGCTTAGAGACTGGAGAACAAGAGACCCAGTACCTC. Its protein product is CASSLETGEQETQYL.

This clonotype was recorded many times. This chain links TRBV29-1 with TRBJ2-3; the D gene is possibly TRBD1 (6 bases). The V and J ends lost 0 bases and 2 bases respectively, with 12 bases between them. CDR3 length equals 15 residues. CDR1 is SQVTM, CDR2 ANQGSEA, per germline. CDR3 DNA sequence: TGCAGCGTTGAAGATCTGGACAGCTCCACAGATACGCAGTATTTT. Encoded protein: CSVEDLDSSTDTQYF.

Remarks on this clonotype: Just one base apart from a much larger clone, this may be a read error. V usage is TRBV29-1 and J usage is TRBJ2-7, with D possibly being TRBD2 (5 bases). CDR1 SQVTM and CDR2 ANQGSEA come from the germline V gene. This CDR3 contains 12 residues. Trimming cost V 2 bases and J 5 bases, with 10 bases left between them. As DNA, the CDR3 is TGCAGCGTTGAATCACAGAGGGACGAGCAGTACTTC. Its protein product is CSVESQRDEQYF.

In its sample, this clonotype was seen a few times. The chain joins TRBV27 to TRBJ2-7; TRBD1 matches 7 bases. The J segment lost 0 bases and the V segment lost 2 bases, leaving 4 bases of the junction unmatched. The CDR3 consists of 15 residues. CDR1 and CDR2 (germline): MNHEY, SMNVEV (reference sequence). Written as DNA, the CDR3 is TGTGCCAGCAGTTTAAGGACAGGTGTCTCCTACGAGCAGTACTTC. Encoded protein: CASSLRTGVSYEQYF.

This clonotype was observed at least ten times. This chain links TRBV4-3 with TRBJ2-7; D remains ambiguous. Germline CDR1 and CDR2: LGHNA and YSLEER. There are 14 residues in the CDR3. The V gene lost 4 bases and the J gene lost 1 base, with 11 bases spanning the gap. The CDR3 sequence is CASSPSFQSYEQYF. In DNA form, the CDR3 reads TGCGCCAGCAGCCCATCGTTTCAGTCCTACGAGCAGTACTTC.

As to this clonotype: This sequence may be a read error, since a much larger clone differs from it by one base. This chain uses TRBV19 with TRBJ1-4; the D is unclear. CDR3 length: 14 amino acids. Per germline, CDR1 LNHDA and CDR2 SQIVND (reference sequence). This chain's CDR3 is CASSIRAEWEKRFF. The DNA for the CDR3 is TGTGCCAGTAGTATTCGAGCGGAATGGGAAAAACGGTTTTTT. The full variable domain, in which reference TRBV19 and TRBJ1-4 provide the parts outside the CDR3, is DGGITQSPKYLFRKEGQNVTLSCEQNLNHDAMYWYRQDPGQGLRLIYYSQIVNDFQKGDIAEGYSVSREKKESFPLTVTSAQKNPTAFYLCASSIRAEWEKRFFGSGTQLSVL.

In its sample, this clonotype was seen many times. This sequence joins TRBV6-2 or TRBV6-3 and TRBJ2-5; TRBD1 aligns across 8 bases. The CDR3 spans 14 residues. Germline V CDR1 and CDR2: MNHEY, SVGEGT. V lost 5 bases and J lost 5; bases outside the gene matches: 7. The DNA of the CDR3 is TGTGCCAGCAGTCCGAGCAGGGGGCCGGAGACCCAGTACTTC. It codes for CASSPSRGPETQYF.

The chain uses TRBV20-1 and TRBJ2-3; a possible D gene is TRBD2 (6 bases). The CDR3 sequence is 13 residues long. Looked up from germline, CDR1 is DFQATT and CDR2 is SNEGSKA (reference sequence). The V gene lost 5 bases and the J gene lost 8 bases, with 17 bases spanning the gap. The DNA of the CDR3 is TGCAGTGCTTGGGACTTGGGGTCGGGTACGCAGTATTTT. Translating it yields CSAWDLGSGTQYF.

This clonotype was seen ten or more times. This chain uses TRBV19 with TRBJ1-1, with no clear D. The CDR3 loop spans 13 amino acids. The germline V gene has CDR1 LNHDA and CDR2 SQIVND (reference sequence). Trimming took off 2 bases at V and 1 base at J, with 5 bases between the two ends. The chain's CDR3 is CASSISKNTEAFF. CDR3 sequence (DNA): TGTGCCAGTAGTATAAGTAAGAACACTGAAGCTTTCTTT.

The chain recombines TRBV14 with TRBJ2-5, with 10 positions matching TRBD1. The CDR3 runs 17 residues. The J segment lost 9 bases and the V segment lost 1 base, leaving 14 bases of the junction unmatched. Germline-derived CDR1 and CDR2 are SGHDN and FVKESK. The CDR3 DNA reads as TGTGCCAGCAGCCAAGCTACCGGGACAGGGGTGGACGAGCCCCAGTACTTC. It is translated as CASSQATGTGVDEPQYF.

This clonotype was observed many times. V and J are TRBV28 and TRBJ2-3; D is unclear. The germline V gene has CDR1 MDHEN and CDR2 SYDVKM. The length of the CDR3 is 14 residues. Trimming left V 3 bases short and J 5 bases short, with 12 bases between. CDR3 in amino acids: CASSFGRVRDTQYF. The CDR3 nucleotides are TGTGCCAGCAGTTTTGGTAGGGTGAGAGATACGCAGTATTTT. Based on the CDR3 plus reference TRBV28 and TRBJ2-3, the full variable domain is DVKVTQSSRYLVKRTGEKVFLECVQDMDHENMFWYRQDPGLGLRLIYFSYDVKMKEKGDIPEGYSVSREKKERFSLILESASTNQTSMYLCASSFGRVRDTQYFGPGTRLTVL.